The next 12 T cell receptor beta chains were all read from a single sample in a study of blood T cell repertoires in COVID-19. The assay was immunoSEQ multiplex PCR, and TCRdb's table has in-frame clones only and misses some. The data contain some 220,000 clones, roughly 84% of them singletons. The specimen sequenced was peripheral blood. These receptors were collected from a woman aged 60-70 years who had recovered from COVID-19.

The chain is built from TRBV7-8 and TRBJ1-5; tentatively, D is TRBD1 (6 bases). V lost 4 bases, J lost 7 bases, and 14 bases lay in between. In germline, CDR1 is SGHVS, CDR2 FQNEAQ. CDR3 length equals 14 residues. The CDR3 loop reads CASSSQGLGQPQHF. DNA of the CDR3: TGTGCCAGCAGCTCCCAGGGGCTAGGACAGCCCCAGCATTTT.

This clone showed up just once. The chain is built from TRBV5-1 and TRBJ1-1, with D hard to call. With 0 bases removed from V and 2 bases from J, the gap between germline ends came to 8 bases. Looked up from germline, CDR1 is SGHRS and CDR2 is YFSETQ. The CDR3 loop spans 14 amino acids. The CDR3, as DNA: TGCGCCAGCAGCTTGGTGCAGACTAACACTGAAGCTTTCTTT. Its protein product is CASSLVQTNTEAFF.

V usage is TRBV7-6 and J usage is TRBJ1-6; D call uncertain. CDR3 length: 14 amino acids. Germline CDR1 SGHVS, CDR2 FNYEAQ. The germline V and J ends were trimmed by 5 bases and 9 bases, with 14 bases remaining between them. CDR3 DNA sequence: TGTGCCAGCAGCGTTAGCCCCGGGTCTTCACCCCTCCACTTT. It yields the protein CASSVSPGSSPLHF.

CDR3: CASSQGRLSSYEQYF. The CDR3 nucleotides read TGTGCCAGCAGCCAGGGCCGATTGAGCTCCTACGAGCAGTACTTC. This chain links TRBV7-2 with TRBJ2-7; D may be TRBD1 (5 bases). The germline V gene has CDR1 SGHTA and CDR2 FQGNSA. The CDR3 extends over 15 amino acids. V gave up 5 bases and J gave up 0 bases, with 14 bases separating them.

The rearrangement joins TRBV7-2 to TRBJ2-1; D not resolved. Germline V gene data show CDR1 as SGHTA and CDR2 as FQGNSA. The V end lost 0 bases, the J end lost 6 bases, and 6 bases lay between the germline ends. CDR3 size: 13 residues. CDR3 loop: CASSLAGRNEQFF. CDR3 in DNA: TGTGCCAGCAGCTTAGCGGGCCGCAATGAGCAGTTCTTC.

This clone appeared a single time. The rearrangement uses TRBV2 and TRBJ2-3; TRBD2 is a possible D gene (5 bases). CDR3 size: 13 residues. Trimming shortened V by 7 bases and J by 6 bases, and 14 bases separated the two germline ends. Germline loops: CDR1 SNHLY, CDR2 FYNNEI. The chain's CDR3 is CASTVLVSDTQYF. CDR3 sequence (DNA): TGTGCCAGCACGGTACTAGTTTCGGATACGCAGTATTTT.

This clone appeared once. The DNA of the CDR3 is TGTGCCAGCAGCTTACTCAGGGGTCGTCAGCCCCAGCATTTT. Translation gives CASSLLRGRQPQHF. This chain links TRBV7-2 with TRBJ1-5, with a weak D call TRBD1 (6 bases). The length of the CDR3 is 14 residues. The V end lost 2 bases, the J end lost 6 bases, and 11 bases lay between the germline ends. The germline V gene has CDR1 SGHTA and CDR2 FQGNSA.

V gene TRBV4-2 combines with J gene TRBJ2-2; TRBD2 agrees at 10 bases. CDR1 and CDR2 (germline): LGHNA, YNFKEQ. The length of the CDR3 is 18 residues. Losses at the gene ends were 0 bases for V and 2 bases for J; bases not matched to a gene: 6. The CDR3 DNA reads TGTGCCAGCAGCCAAGATCCTAGCGGGGGCGCTAACACCGGGGAGCTGTTTTTT. Protein: CASSQDPSGGANTGELFF.

The chain joins TRBV30 to TRBJ1-2; D might be TRBD1 (5 bases). Trimming took off 8 bases at V and 6 bases at J, with 16 bases between the two ends. Germline CDR1 GTSNPN, CDR2 SVGIG (reference sequence). This CDR3 is 12 amino acids long. CDR3 amino acids: CAISTGVDGYTF. CDR3 sequence (DNA): TGTGCCATCAGCACAGGAGTTGATGGCTACACCTTC.

This rearrangement joins TRBV5-4 to TRBJ1-2; 7 bases are a match to TRBD1. CDR3 length: 16 amino acids. V gave up 0 bases and J gave up 3 bases; unmatched junction bases: 8. Germline V CDR1 and CDR2: SGHNT, YYREEE (reference sequence). The CDR3 here is CASSLGQGGVDYGYTF. CDR3 DNA: TGTGCCAGCAGCTTGGGACAGGGCGGCGTCGACTATGGCTACACCTTC.

This clone was seen more than once but under ten times. The V gene is TRBV10-3, the J gene TRBJ1-1; tentatively, D is TRBD1 (5 bases). Germline assignment: CDR1 ENHRY and CDR2 SYGVKD. V gave up 0 bases and J gave up 0 bases, with 14 bases separating them. The CDR3 is made up of 17 amino acids. CDR3 protein: CAISESRYRRLNTEAFF. The CDR3, as DNA: TGTGCCATCAGTGAGTCGCGGTACAGGCGCCTGAACACTGAAGCTTTCTTT.

The V gene is TRBV19, the J gene TRBJ1-6; 7 nucleotides agree with TRBD1. Germline V gene lookup returns CDR1 LNHDA and CDR2 SQIVND (reference sequence). The length of the CDR3 is 14 residues. Losses at the gene ends were 4 bases for V and 5 bases for J; bases not matched to a gene: 2. CDR3 protein: CASSKGAHNSPLHF. CDR3 coding DNA: TGTGCCAGTAGTAAGGGGGCGCATAATTCACCCCTCCACTTT.